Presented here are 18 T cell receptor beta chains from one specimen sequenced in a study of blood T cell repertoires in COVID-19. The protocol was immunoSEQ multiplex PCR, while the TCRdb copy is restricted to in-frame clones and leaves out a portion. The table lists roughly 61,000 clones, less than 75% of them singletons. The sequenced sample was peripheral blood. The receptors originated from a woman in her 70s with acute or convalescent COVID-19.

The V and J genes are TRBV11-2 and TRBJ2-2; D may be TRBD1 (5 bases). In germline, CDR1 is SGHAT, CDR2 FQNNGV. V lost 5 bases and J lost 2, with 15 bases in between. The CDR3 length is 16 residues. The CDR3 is CASSPRGQGNTGELFF. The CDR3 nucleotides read TGTGCCAGCAGCCCTAGGGGTCAGGGTAACACCGGGGAGCTGTTTTTT.

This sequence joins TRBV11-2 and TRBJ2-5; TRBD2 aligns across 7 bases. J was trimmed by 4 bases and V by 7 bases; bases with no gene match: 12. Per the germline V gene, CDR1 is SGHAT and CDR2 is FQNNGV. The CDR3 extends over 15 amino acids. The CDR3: CASTPGQGRGETQYF. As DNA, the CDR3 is TGTGCCAGCACCCCCGGGCAAGGGAGGGGAGAGACCCAGTACTTC.

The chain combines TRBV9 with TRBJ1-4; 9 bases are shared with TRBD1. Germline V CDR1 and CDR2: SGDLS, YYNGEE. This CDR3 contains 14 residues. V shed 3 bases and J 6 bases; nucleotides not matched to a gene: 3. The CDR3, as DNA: TGTGCCAGCAGCGCACAGGGGGCGGATGAAAAACTGTTTTTT. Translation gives CASSAQGADEKLFF.

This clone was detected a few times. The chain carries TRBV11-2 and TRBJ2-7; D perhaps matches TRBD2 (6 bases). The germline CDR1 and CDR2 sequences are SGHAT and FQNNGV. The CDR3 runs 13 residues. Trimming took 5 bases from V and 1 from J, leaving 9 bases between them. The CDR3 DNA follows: TGTGCCAGCAGCCTTGGGGGGTCCTACGAGCAGTACTTC. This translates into CASSLGGSYEQYF.

The CDR3 reads CASSIPRRGGNQPQHF. The CDR3 DNA is TGTGCCAGTAGTATCCCACGCCGGGGGGGCAATCAGCCCCAGCATTTT. The J gene is TRBJ1-5, the V gene TRBV19; TRBD1 is a possible D gene (5 bases). The CDR3 totals 16 residues. Germline CDR1 is LNHDA and CDR2 is SQIVND (reference sequence). V lost 3 bases to trimming and J lost 2 bases, with 14 bases between them. The full variable domain, rest sourced from reference TRBV19 and TRBJ1-5, is DGGITQSPKYLFRKEGQNVTLSCEQNLNHDAMYWYRQDPGQGLRLIYYSQIVNDFQKGDIAEGYSVSREKKESFPLTVTSAQKNPTAFYLCASSIPRRGGNQPQHFGDGTRLSIL.

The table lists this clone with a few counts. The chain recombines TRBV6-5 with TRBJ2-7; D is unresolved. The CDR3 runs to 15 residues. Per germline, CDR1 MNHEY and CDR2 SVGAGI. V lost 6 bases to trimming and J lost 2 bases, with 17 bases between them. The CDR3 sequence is CASRGGWQAAYEQYF. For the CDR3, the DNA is TGTGCCAGCAGAGGTGGGTGGCAGGCCGCCTACGAGCAGTACTTC.

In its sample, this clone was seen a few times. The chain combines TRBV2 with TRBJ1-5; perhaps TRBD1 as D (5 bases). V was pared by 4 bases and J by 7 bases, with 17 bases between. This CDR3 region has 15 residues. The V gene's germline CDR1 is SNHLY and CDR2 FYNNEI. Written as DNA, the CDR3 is TGTGCCAGCAGTGTCGGGGGAGGTTTCGGACAGCCCCAGCATTTT. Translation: CASSVGGGFGQPQHF.

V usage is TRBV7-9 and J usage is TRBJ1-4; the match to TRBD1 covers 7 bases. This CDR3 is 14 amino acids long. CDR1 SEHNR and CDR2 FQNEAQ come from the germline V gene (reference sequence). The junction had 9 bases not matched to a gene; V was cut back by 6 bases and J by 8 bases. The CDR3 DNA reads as TGTGCCAGCAGGAATACAGGGGAAGGAGAAAAACTGTTTTTT. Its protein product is CASRNTGEGEKLFF.

Here the CDR3 DNA reads TGCGCCAGCAGCCCACAGGGGTTTGCGGAAGGCTACACCTTC. This encodes CASSPQGFAEGYTF. This chain links TRBV5-1 with TRBJ1-2; 7 positions agree with TRBD1. The CDR3 contains 14 residues. The trim removed 4 bases at V and 8 bases at J, leaving 11 bases unmatched. In germline, CDR1 is SGHRS, CDR2 YFSETQ.

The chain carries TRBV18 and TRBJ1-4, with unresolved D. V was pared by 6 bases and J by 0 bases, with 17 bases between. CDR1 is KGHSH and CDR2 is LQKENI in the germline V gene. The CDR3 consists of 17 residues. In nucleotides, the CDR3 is TGTGCCAGCTCTCTATCATCGGGGTACGCAACTAATGAAAAACTGTTTTTT. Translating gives CASSLSSGYATNEKLFF.

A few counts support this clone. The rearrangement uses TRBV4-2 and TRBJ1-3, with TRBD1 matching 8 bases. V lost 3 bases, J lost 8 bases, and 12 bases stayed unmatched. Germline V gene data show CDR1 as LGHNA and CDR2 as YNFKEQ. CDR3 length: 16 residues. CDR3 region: CASSHPYQGAGDTIYF. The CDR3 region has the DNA TGTGCCAGCAGCCACCCATACCAGGGGGCCGGGGACACCATATATTTT.

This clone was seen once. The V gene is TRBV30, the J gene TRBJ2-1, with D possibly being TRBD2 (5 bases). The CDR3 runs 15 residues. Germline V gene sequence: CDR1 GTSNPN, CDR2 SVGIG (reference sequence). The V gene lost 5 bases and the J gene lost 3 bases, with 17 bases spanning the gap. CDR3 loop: CAWLPDSKFYNEQFF. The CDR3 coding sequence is TGTGCCTGGTTACCGGACTCCAAATTCTACAATGAGCAGTTCTTC.

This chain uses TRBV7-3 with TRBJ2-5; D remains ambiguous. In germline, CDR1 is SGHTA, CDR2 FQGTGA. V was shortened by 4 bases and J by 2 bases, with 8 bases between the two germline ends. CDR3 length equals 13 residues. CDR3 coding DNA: TGTGCCAGCAGCTCCTACCATCAAGAGACCCAGTACTTC. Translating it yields CASSSYHQETQYF.

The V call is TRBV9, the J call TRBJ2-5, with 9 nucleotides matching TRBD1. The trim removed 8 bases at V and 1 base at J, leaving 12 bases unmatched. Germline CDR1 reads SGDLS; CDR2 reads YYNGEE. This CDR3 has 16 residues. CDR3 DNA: TGTGCCAGTGGACAGGGGCCCTCTTCCCCCCAAGAGACCCAGTACTTC. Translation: CASGQGPSSPQETQYF. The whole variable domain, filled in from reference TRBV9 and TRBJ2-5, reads DSGVTQTPKHLITATGQRVTLRCSPRSGDLSVYWYQQSLDQGLQFLIQYYNGEERAKGNILERFSAQQFPDLHSELNLSSLELGDSALYFCASGQGPSSPQETQYFGPGTRLLVL.

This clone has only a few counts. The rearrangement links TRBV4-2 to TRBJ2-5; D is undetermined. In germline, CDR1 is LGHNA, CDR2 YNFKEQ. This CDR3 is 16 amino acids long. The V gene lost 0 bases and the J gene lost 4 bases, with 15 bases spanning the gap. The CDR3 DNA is TGTGCCAGCAGCCAAGATACCGTTCCTAGTGGAGAGACCCAGTACTTC. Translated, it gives CASSQDTVPSGETQYF.

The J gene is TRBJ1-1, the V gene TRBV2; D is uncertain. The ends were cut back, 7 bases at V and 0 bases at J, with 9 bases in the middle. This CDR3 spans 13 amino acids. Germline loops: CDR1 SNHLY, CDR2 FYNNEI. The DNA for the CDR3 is TGTGCCAGCAAGTACAGCATGAACACTGAAGCTTTCTTT. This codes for CASKYSMNTEAFF.

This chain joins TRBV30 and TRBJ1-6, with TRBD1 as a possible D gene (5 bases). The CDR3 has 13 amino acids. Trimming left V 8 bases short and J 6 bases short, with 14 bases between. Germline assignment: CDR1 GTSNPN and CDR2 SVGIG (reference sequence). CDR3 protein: CALSGGVNSPLHF. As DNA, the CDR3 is TGTGCCCTCAGCGGGGGGGTTAATTCACCCCTCCACTTT.

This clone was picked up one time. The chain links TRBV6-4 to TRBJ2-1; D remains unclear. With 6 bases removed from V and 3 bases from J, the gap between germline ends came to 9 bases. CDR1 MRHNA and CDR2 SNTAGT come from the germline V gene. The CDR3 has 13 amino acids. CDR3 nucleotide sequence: TGTGCCAGCAGCCCGGTGAACTACAATGAGCAGTTCTTC. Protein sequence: CASSPVNYNEQFF.